Sequencing of this TCR beta chain was carried out in a study of CD4+ T cells in melanoma. Study-level findings and limits: In melanoma, neoantigen-specific CD4+ T cells reportedly differed in differentiation state. A reported correlation linked neoantigen-specific CD4+ T cells to CD8+, macrophage and B cell function.

Method: immunoSEQ multiplex PCR; TCRdb's copy keeps in-frame clones and lacks some. The sample includes about 9,800 clones, roughly two thirds of them seen just once. Of note for this clone: As yet, its antigen is unknown.

The CDR3 has 14 residues. The junction had 9 bases not matched to a gene; V was cut back by 6 bases and J by 7 bases. The germline gives CDR1 SEHNR, CDR2 FQNEAQ (reference sequence). The chain uses TRBV7-9 and TRBJ1-1, with 9 bases matching TRBD1. The clonotype comes from a human donor with melanoma. Sequences were obtained from cells from a culture (not recorded whether cultured in vitro). CDR3 protein: CASSWDRVSGEAFF. The DNA of the CDR3 is TGTGCCAGCAGTTGGGACAGGGTATCTGGTGAAGCTTTCTTT.